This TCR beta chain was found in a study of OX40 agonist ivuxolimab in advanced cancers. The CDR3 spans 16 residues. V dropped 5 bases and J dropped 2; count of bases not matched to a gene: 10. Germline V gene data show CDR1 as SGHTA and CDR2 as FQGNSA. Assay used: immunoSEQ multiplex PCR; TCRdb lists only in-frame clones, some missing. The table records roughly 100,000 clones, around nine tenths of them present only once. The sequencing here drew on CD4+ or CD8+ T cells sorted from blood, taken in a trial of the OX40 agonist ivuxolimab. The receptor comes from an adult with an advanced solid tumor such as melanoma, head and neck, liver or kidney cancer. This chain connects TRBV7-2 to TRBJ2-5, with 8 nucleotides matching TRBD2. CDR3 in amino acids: CASSPFFSGGQETQYF. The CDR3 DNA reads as TGTGCCAGCAGCCCCTTTTTTTCGGGAGGGCAAGAGACCCAGTACTTC.